This entry lists 24 T cell receptor beta chains sequenced from one sample in a study of blood T cell repertoires in COVID-19. Method: immunoSEQ multiplex PCR; TCRdb's copy keeps in-frame clones and lacks some. Found here are about 160,000 clones, 92% of them singletons; the top ten hold approximately 5%. Sequencing was performed on peripheral blood. These receptors all come from a man aged 25 to 40 with COVID-19, enrolled during active disease.

The chain couples TRBV18 to TRBJ2-3; TRBD1 matches 9 bases. Trimming took 8 bases from V and 6 from J; bases not matched to a gene: 18. The CDR3 has 17 amino acids. The germline gives CDR1 KGHSH, CDR2 LQKENI. CDR3 region: CASQPGQGSLFPDTQYF. CDR3 coding DNA: TGTGCCAGCCAGCCGGGACAGGGTTCATTATTTCCCGATACGCAGTATTTT.

This chain links TRBV30 with TRBJ1-4, with 7 bases identical to TRBD1. Germline loops: CDR1 GTSNPN, CDR2 SVGIG (reference sequence). The CDR3 extends over 15 amino acids. After removal of 0 bases from V and 3 bases from J, the junction contained 4 bases not matched to a gene. The CDR3 DNA follows: TGTGCCTGGAGTGTAGGGGGACAGCCTAATGAAAAACTGTTTTTT. This translates into CAWSVGGQPNEKLFF.

The chain has TRBV7-3 and TRBJ2-3, with TRBD2 matching over 9 bases. Germline loops: CDR1 SGHTA, CDR2 FQGTGA. Trimming cost V 6 bases and J 4 bases; bases outside gene matches: 8. This CDR3 contains 15 residues. CDR3 protein: CASSLQRGAPDTQYF. CDR3 nucleotides: TGTGCCAGCAGTCTACAGCGGGGGGCCCCAGATACGCAGTATTTT.

The V and J genes are TRBV5-4 and TRBJ1-3; a possible D gene is TRBD1 (5 bases). Germline loops: CDR1 SGHNT, CDR2 YYREEE (reference sequence). Trimming removed 4 bases at V and 2 bases at J, with 10 bases between. This CDR3 is 14 amino acids long. Written as DNA, the CDR3 is TGTGCCAGCAGCCCGGCGGGGGCTGGAAACACCATATATTTT. It is translated as CASSPAGAGNTIYF.

This rearrangement joins TRBV24-1 to TRBJ1-2, with D perhaps matching TRBD1 (6 bases). V was trimmed by 0 bases and J by 3 bases, leaving 13 bases between them. CDR1 is KGHDR and CDR2 is SFDVKD in the germline V gene. CDR3 length equals 16 residues. The chain's CDR3 is CATSDLPGARDYGYTF. CDR3 coding DNA: TGTGCCACCAGTGATTTGCCAGGGGCCAGGGACTATGGCTACACCTTC.

The V call is TRBV11-3, the J call TRBJ1-3; D call uncertain. CDR3 size: 15 residues. Germline CDR1 and CDR2: SGHNT and YENEEA. Trimming cost V 0 bases and J 0 bases, with 6 bases left between them. CDR3 sequence: CASSLDSGSGNTIYF. The CDR3 DNA follows: TGTGCCAGCAGCTTAGACAGTGGCTCTGGAAACACCATATATTTT.

The chain employs TRBV19 and TRBJ1-1; 10 nucleotides agree with TRBD1. The CDR3 extends over 14 amino acids. After removal of 6 bases from V and 6 bases from J, the junction contained 7 bases not matched to a gene. Germline V gene lookup returns CDR1 LNHDA and CDR2 SQIVND (reference sequence). CDR3 protein: CASRDRGKSAEAFF. CDR3 in DNA: TGTGCCAGTAGGGACAGGGGGAAGTCGGCTGAAGCTTTCTTT.

The chain is built from TRBV5-1 and TRBJ1-5, with D possibly TRBD1 on 6 matching bases. CDR1 and CDR2 from the germline V gene are SGHRS and YFSETQ. CDR3 length: 13 amino acids. The V end was cut by 4 bases, the J end by 6 bases, with 11 bases between. CDR3 bases: TGCGCCAGCAGCAGCGGGGGCAGTCAGCCCCAGCATTTT. Protein: CASSSGGSQPQHF. Filled out from reference TRBV5-1 and TRBJ1-5, the complete variable domain reads KAGVTQTPRYLIKTRGQQVTLSCSPISGHRSVSWYQQTPGQGLQFLFEYFSETQRNKGNFPGRFSGRQFSNSRSEMNVSTLELGDSALYLCASSSGGSQPQHFGDGTRLSIL.

The chain carries TRBV27 and TRBJ1-5; D is ambiguous. The CDR3 covers 11 residues. In germline, CDR1 is MNHEY, CDR2 SMNVEV (reference sequence). The V and J ends lost 4 bases and 9 bases respectively, with 7 bases between them. The CDR3 loop is CASSSGGPQHF. The CDR3 DNA sequence: TGTGCCAGCAGTTCGGGAGGGCCCCAGCATTTT.

The rearrangement joins TRBV10-3 to TRBJ2-6, with D maybe TRBD1 (7 bases). Trimming shortened V by 6 bases and J by 2 bases, and 14 bases separated the two germline ends. Looked up from germline, CDR1 is ENHRY and CDR2 is SYGVKD. The CDR3 loop spans 16 amino acids. CDR3 nucleotide sequence: TGTGCCATCAGCCAGGGGGGTACCCCTGGGGCCAACGTCCTGACTTTC. Amino acid sequence: CAISQGGTPGANVLTF.

The rearrangement links TRBV7-9 to TRBJ1-1; D not resolved. Germline CDR1 and CDR2: SEHNR and FQNEAQ (reference sequence). Trimming shortened V by 1 base and J by 1 base, and 7 bases separated the two germline ends. The CDR3 consists of 14 residues. The CDR3 bases are TGTGCCAGCAGCTTAGTGGCACAGAACACTGAAGCTTTCTTT. The encoded protein is CASSLVAQNTEAFF. Complete variable domain (other parts from reference TRBV7-9 and TRBJ1-1): DTGVSQNPRHKITKRGQNVTFRCDPISEHNRLYWYRQTLGQGPEFLTYFQNEAQLEKSRLLSDRFSAERPKGSFSTLEIQRTEQGDSAMYLCASSLVAQNTEAFFGQGTRLTVV.

V gene TRBV10-3 combines with J gene TRBJ2-7; 8 positions match TRBD1. This CDR3 contains 14 residues. Unmatched junction bases numbered 10, after V lost 10 bases and J lost 2 bases. CDR1 and CDR2 from the germline V gene are ENHRY and SYGVKD. CDR3 residues: CATASGQGPYEQYF. The DNA for the CDR3 is TGTGCCACGGCTTCCGGACAGGGCCCCTACGAGCAGTACTTC.

V gene TRBV19 combines with J gene TRBJ1-5; a weak D match, TRBD1 (6 bases). The V gene lost 5 bases and the J gene lost 4 bases, with 15 bases spanning the gap. This CDR3 spans 15 amino acids. Germline V CDR1 and CDR2: LNHDA, SQIVND (reference sequence). The CDR3 region has the DNA TGTGCCAGTAGTGTAGCCGGGACACCAAATCAGCCCCAGCATTTT. Its protein is CASSVAGTPNQPQHF. Combining the CDR3 with reference TRBV19 and TRBJ1-5 gives the whole variable domain DGGITQSPKYLFRKEGQNVTLSCEQNLNHDAMYWYRQDPGQGLRLIYYSQIVNDFQKGDIAEGYSVSREKKESFPLTVTSAQKNPTAFYLCASSVAGTPNQPQHFGDGTRLSIL.

The gene calls are TRBV7-3 and TRBJ2-3; the D is unclear. V lost 0 bases and J 5 bases, leaving 9 bases between the germline ends. The CDR3 is 14 amino acids. Germline CDR1 is SGHTA and CDR2 is FQGTGA. CDR3 amino acids: CASSLTRYGDTQYF. CDR3 nucleotide sequence: TGTGCCAGCAGCTTAACGCGATACGGAGATACGCAGTATTTT.

This chain links TRBV27 with TRBJ2-7, with 11 bases fitting TRBD2. The V gene's germline CDR1 is MNHEY and CDR2 SMNVEV (reference sequence). The length of the CDR3 is 17 residues. With V trimmed by 6 bases and J by 2 bases, 12 bases remained unmatched. CDR3 nucleotide sequence: TGTGCCAGCAGGACTAGCGGGATCGGATTCCAGCCCTACGAGCAGTACTTC. The encoded protein is CASRTSGIGFQPYEQYF.

This clone was seen only a few times. The J gene is TRBJ2-7, the V gene TRBV7-6; tentatively, D is TRBD1 (6 bases). Per the germline V gene, CDR1 is SGHVS and CDR2 is FNYEAQ. The CDR3 runs to 15 residues. V lost 1 base and J lost 2, with 12 bases in between. CDR3 DNA sequence: TGTGCCAGCAGCTTAGAAGGGGGATTTCCCTACGAGCAGTACTTC. This encodes CASSLEGGFPYEQYF.

This chain joins TRBV19 and TRBJ1-1; TRBD1 matches at 9 bases. The CDR3 has 14 amino acids. Looked up from germline, CDR1 is LNHDA and CDR2 is SQIVND (reference sequence). The junction had 5 bases not matched to a gene; V was cut back by 6 bases and J by 3 bases. The CDR3 protein is CASRVTGGDTEAFF. The CDR3 bases are TGTGCCAGTAGGGTGACAGGGGGAGACACTGAAGCTTTCTTT.

The chain employs TRBV6-2 or TRBV6-3 and TRBJ1-4; D perhaps matches TRBD1 (5 bases). The germline V gene has CDR1 MNHEY and CDR2 SVGEGT. Trimming removed 5 bases at V and 7 bases at J, with 17 bases between. The CDR3 length is 15 residues. Written as DNA, the CDR3 is TGTGCCAGCAGTACCCCCTTCTTGGGGGGTGAAAAACTGTTTTTT. Its protein product is CASSTPFLGGEKLFF.

The chain employs TRBV5-1 and TRBJ2-1, with TRBD2 identical over 12 bases. This CDR3 contains 18 residues. V dropped 4 bases and J dropped 0; count of bases not matched to a gene: 8. CDR1 and CDR2 from the germline V gene are SGHRS and YFSETQ. Here the CDR3 reads CASSMGLAGGVSYNEQFF. For the CDR3, the DNA is TGCGCCAGCAGCATGGGACTAGCGGGTGGAGTCTCCTACAATGAGCAGTTCTTC.

V is TRBV18 and J is TRBJ2-5; D is possibly TRBD2 (7 bases). The CDR3 contains 14 residues. V lost 3 bases and J 5 bases, leaving 13 bases between the germline ends. Germline values: CDR1 KGHSH, CDR2 LQKENI. CDR3 bases: TGTGCCAGCTCACCGAGGGGGGGAAGGGAGACCCAGTACTTC. Translating gives CASSPRGGRETQYF.

V and J are TRBV6-4 and TRBJ2-2, with unresolved D. The CDR3 consists of 14 residues. Trimming stripped 4 bases from V and 3 bases from J, with 9 bases between. Germline CDR1 and CDR2: MRHNA and SNTAGT. CDR3 loop: CASSASSDTGELFF. In DNA form, the CDR3 reads TGTGCCAGCAGTGCCTCAAGCGACACCGGGGAGCTGTTTTTT.

This rearrangement joins TRBV5-1 to TRBJ1-3, with D hard to call. This CDR3 comprises 16 residues. From germline, CDR1 is SGHRS and CDR2 YFSETQ. Deletions cut 0 bases from V and 0 bases from J, with 10 bases between. This chain's CDR3 is CASSLGSQSSGNTIYF. The CDR3 coding sequence is TGCGCCAGCAGCTTGGGATCACAATCCTCTGGAAACACCATATATTTT.

The gene calls are TRBV5-1 and TRBJ2-2, with D perhaps TRBD2 (6 bases). With 0 bases removed from V and 2 bases from J, the gap between germline ends came to 8 bases. Per germline, CDR1 SGHRS and CDR2 YFSETQ. This CDR3 is built from 15 residues. Here the CDR3 DNA reads TGCGCCAGCAGCTTGGCTAGCGAAAACACCGGGGAGCTGTTTTTT. Its translation is CASSLASENTGELFF.

J is TRBJ1-5 and V is TRBV6-2 or TRBV6-3; 8 nucleotides agree with TRBD1. The CDR3 covers 13 residues. Germline trimming cut 4 bases from V and 6 bases from J; bases unmatched to any gene: 2. Germline-derived CDR1 and CDR2 are MNHEY and SVGEGT. Written as DNA, the CDR3 is TGTGCCAGCAGTTGGGACAGGTCTCAGCCCCAGCATTTT. Its protein product is CASSWDRSQPQHF.